The clone carrying this T cell receptor (beta chain) occurred a few times. The record originates from a study of blood T cell repertoires in COVID-19. Study details: T cells, B-cell-depleted T cells, or PBMCs supplied cDNA or gDNA.

Profiled with immunoSEQ multiplex PCR; TCRdb holds only in-frame clones, not every one. The sample shows about 130,000 clones, roughly four fifths of them seen only once. V shed 1 base and J shed 2 bases, with 14 bases lying between them. The germline CDR1 and CDR2 sequences are SGHAT and FQNNGV. This CDR3 has 16 residues. Those who participated ranged in age from about 18 to 89 years and resided in roughly 26 US areas. The rearrangement joins TRBV11-2 to TRBJ1-1; D possibly corresponds to TRBD1 (6 bases). This clonotype was sampled from a man aged 25 to 40 who had recovered from COVID-19. The sample comprised PBMCs or T cells enriched from blood (not recorded which). As DNA, the CDR3 is TGTGCCAGCAGCTTAGCGGCGGCGGGGGCAAACACTGAAGCTTTCTTT. Protein sequence: CASSLAAAGANTEAFF.